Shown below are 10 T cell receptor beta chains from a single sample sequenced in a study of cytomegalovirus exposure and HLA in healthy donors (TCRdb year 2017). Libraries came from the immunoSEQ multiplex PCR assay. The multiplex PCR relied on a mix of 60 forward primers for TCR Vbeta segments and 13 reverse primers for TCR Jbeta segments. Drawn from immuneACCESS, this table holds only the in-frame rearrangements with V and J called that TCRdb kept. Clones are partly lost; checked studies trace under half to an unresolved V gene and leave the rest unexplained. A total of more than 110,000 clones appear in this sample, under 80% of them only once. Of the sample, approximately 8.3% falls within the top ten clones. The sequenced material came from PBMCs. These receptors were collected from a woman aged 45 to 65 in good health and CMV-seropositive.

As DNA, the CDR3 is TGTGCCAGCAGCGGCTCGGGAGAAAACACTGAAGCTTTCTTT. Amino acids: CASSGSGENTEAFF. The chain links TRBV9 to TRBJ1-1, with unresolved D. Germline V gene lookup returns CDR1 SGDLS and CDR2 YYNGEE. The CDR3 covers 14 residues. The germline V and J ends were trimmed by 3 bases and 2 bases, with 11 bases remaining between them.

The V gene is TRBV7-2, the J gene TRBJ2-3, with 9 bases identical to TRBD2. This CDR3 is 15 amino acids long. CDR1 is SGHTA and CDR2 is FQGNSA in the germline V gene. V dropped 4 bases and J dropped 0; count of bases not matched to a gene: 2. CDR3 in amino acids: CASSWRGGSTDTQYF. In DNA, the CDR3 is TGTGCCAGCAGCTGGCGGGGGGGTAGCACAGATACGCAGTATTTT.

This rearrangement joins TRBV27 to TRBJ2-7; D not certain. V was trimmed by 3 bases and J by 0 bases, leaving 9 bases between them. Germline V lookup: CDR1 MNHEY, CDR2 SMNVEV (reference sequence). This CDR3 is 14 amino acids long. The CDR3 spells CASSFLVDSYEQYF. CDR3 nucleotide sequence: TGTGCCAGCAGTTTTCTGGTAGACTCCTACGAGCAGTACTTC.

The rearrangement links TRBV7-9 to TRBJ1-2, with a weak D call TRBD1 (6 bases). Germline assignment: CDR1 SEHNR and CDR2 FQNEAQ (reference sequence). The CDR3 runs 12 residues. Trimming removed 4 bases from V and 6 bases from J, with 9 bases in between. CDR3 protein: CASSSGGHGYTF. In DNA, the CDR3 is TGTGCCAGCAGCTCGGGGGGGCATGGCTACACCTTC. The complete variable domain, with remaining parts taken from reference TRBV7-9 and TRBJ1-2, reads DTGVSQNPRHKITKRGQNVTFRCDPISEHNRLYWYRQTLGQGPEFLTYFQNEAQLEKSRLLSDRFSAERPKGSFSTLEIQRTEQGDSAMYLCASSSGGHGYTFGSGTRLTVV.

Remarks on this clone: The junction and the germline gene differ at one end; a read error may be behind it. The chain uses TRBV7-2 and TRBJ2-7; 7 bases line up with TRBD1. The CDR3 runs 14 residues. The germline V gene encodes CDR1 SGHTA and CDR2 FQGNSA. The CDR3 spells CASSLNRGPYEQHF. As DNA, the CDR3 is TGTGCCAGCAGCCTCAACAGGGGACCCTACGAGCAGCACTTC.

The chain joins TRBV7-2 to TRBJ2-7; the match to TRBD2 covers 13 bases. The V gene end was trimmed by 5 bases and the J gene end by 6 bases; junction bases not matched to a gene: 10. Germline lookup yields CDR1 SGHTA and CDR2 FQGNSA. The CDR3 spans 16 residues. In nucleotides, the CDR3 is TGTGCCAGCAGCCCCTTACTAGCGGGGGGGCCGGGCGAGCAGTACTTC. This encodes CASSPLLAGGPGEQYF.

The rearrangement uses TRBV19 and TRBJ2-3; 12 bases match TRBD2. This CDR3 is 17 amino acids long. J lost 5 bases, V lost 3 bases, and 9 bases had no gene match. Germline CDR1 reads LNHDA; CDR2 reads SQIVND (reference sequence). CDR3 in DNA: TGTGCCAGTAGTATTACGGGGCTAGCGGGGGGGCAAGATACGCAGTATTTT. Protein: CASSITGLAGGQDTQYF. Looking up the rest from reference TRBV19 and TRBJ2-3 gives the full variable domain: DGGITQSPKYLFRKEGQNVTLSCEQNLNHDAMYWYRQDPGQGLRLIYYSQIVNDFQKGDIAEGYSVSREKKESFPLTVTSAQKNPTAFYLCASSITGLAGGQDTQYFGPGTRLTVL.

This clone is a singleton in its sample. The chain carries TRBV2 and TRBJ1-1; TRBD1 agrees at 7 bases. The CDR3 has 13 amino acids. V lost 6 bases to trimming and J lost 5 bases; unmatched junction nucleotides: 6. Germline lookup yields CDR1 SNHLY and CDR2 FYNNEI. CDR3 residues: CASRQTGWTEAFF. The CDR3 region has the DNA TGTGCCAGCAGACAGACAGGGTGGACTGAAGCTTTCTTT.

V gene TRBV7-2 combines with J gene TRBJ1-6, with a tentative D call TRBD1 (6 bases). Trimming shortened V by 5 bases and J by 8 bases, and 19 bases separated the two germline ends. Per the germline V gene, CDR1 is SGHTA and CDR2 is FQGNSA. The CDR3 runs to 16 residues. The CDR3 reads CASSARGGAADSPLHF. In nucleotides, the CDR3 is TGTGCCAGCAGCGCCAGGGGAGGGGCCGCAGATTCACCCCTCCACTTT.

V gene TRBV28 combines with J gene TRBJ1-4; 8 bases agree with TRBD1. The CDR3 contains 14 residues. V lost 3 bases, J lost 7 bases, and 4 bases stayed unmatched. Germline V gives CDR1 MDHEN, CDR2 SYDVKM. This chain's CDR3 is CASSFVDRVEKLFF. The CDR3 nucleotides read TGTGCCAGCAGTTTCGTGGACAGGGTTGAAAAACTGTTTTTT.